A selection of T cell receptor beta chains follows, all from one sample in a study of identical twins. Each CDR3 protein is one row after TCRdb ran MiXCR on the 5' RACE reads. This table has about 530,000 distinct CDR3 sequences, 20% to 25% appearing once. This sample also appeared in a second study, on yellow fever vaccine responses in identical twins.

The sample taken for sequencing was CD4+ T cells sorted from blood. The origin of the receptors is a woman in her late teens or twenties in good health. CDR3s include the opening cysteine and the closing phenylalanine or tryptophan. A D gene is named only where the DNA matches it firmly. Some rows mark clone size as missing; the rest say once, few, many or name a class of expanded clone.

- TRBJ2-2 TRBV12-3/TRBV12-4 - TGTGCCAGCAGGGGGTTTCGGACCGGGGAGCTGTTTTTT CASRGFRTGELFF
- TRBJ2-2 TRBV5-5 - TGTGCCAGCAGCTTCTTGCCGGACACCGGGGAGCTGTTTTTT CASSFLPDTGELFF
few TRBJ2-7 TRBV28 TRBD1 TGTGCCAGCACCCCCCCGGCAGGGGGCTACGAGCAGTACTTC CASTPPAGGYEQYF
many TRBJ1-5 TRBV12-3/TRBV12-4 TRBD1 TGTGCCAGCAGTTCAGGACAGGGGTTAGGTCAGCCCCAGCATTTT CASSSGQGLGQPQHF
- TRBJ2-1 TRBV5-4 - TGTGCCAGCAGCTCCCGGCCCCTGACCTGGAACAATGAGCAGTTCTTC CASSSRPLTWNNEQFF
- TRBJ2-2 TRBV11-3 TRBD1 TGTGCCAGCAGCTTAGGCGACAGGGCAGGCGGGGAGCTGTTTTTT CASSLGDRAGGELFF
- TRBJ2-1 TRBV20-1 - TGCAGTGCTAGTCGAAGGCAGGGGCCATACAATGAGCAGTTCTTC CSASRRQGPYNEQFF
- TRBJ2-4 TRBV28 - TGTGCCAGCAGTTTAACCCAAGCCTTAGCCAAAAACATTCAGTACTTC CASSLTQALAKNIQYF
- TRBJ2-7 TRBV18 TRBD2 TGTGCCAGCCTGAGGACGGGGGGTTACGAGCAGTACTTC CASLRTGGYEQYF
once TRBJ2-7 TRBV3-1 - TGTGCCAGCAGCCGTGCTAGAGCGACCAATCCCTACGAGCAGTACTTC CASSRARATNPYEQYF
few TRBJ2-1 TRBV29-1 TRBD2 TGCAGCGTTGATGGCGGGAGGGCCAAGAATGAGCAGTTCTTC CSVDGGRAKNEQFF
- TRBJ1-1 TRBV5-8 - TGTGCCAGCAGCCGGGTGAACACTGAAGCTTTCTTT CASSRVNTEAFF
- TRBJ2-1 TRBV5-1 - TGCGCCAGCAGCTTGGAGCCAGGGGAGTTCAATGAGCAGTTCTTC CASSLEPGEFNEQFF
few TRBJ2-7 TRBV24-1 TRBD1 TGTGCCACCAGTGATCCAGCCGGGACAGGGTCCCACGAGCAGTACTTC CATSDPAGTGSHEQYF
few TRBJ2-5 TRBV6-5 - TGTGCCAGCAGTTACTCCGGGCAGGAATGGGGGGAGACCCAGTACTTC CASSYSGQEWGETQYF
- TRBJ2-3 TRBV6-2/TRBV6-3 - TGTGCCAGCAGTTACTGGGACCAGCAGTATTTT CASSYWDQQYF
few TRBJ2-1 TRBV5-1 - TGCGCCAGCAGCACCGGGACAACCGTCTCCTACAATGAGCAGTTCTTC CASSTGTTVSYNEQFF
- TRBJ2-1 TRBV9 - TGTGCCAGCAGGCCCGGGGCTAGCAATGAGCAGTTCTTC CASRPGASNEQFF
few TRBJ1-2 TRBV6-1 - TGTGCCAGCAGTGAACCCTTTCAGGGCGGCTATGGCTACACCTTC CASSEPFQGGYGYTF
once TRBJ2-2 TRBV28 - TGTGCCAGCAGGGTACAGGGATTCACCGGGGAGCTGTTTTTT CASRVQGFTGELFF
- TRBJ1-6 TRBV2 - TGTGCCAGCAGCCGGGCAGTCCTTCTTAATTCACCCCTCCACTTT CASSRAVLLNSPLHF
- TRBJ2-2 TRBV24-1 - TGTGCCACCAGGGATACTAGACGCCCCGGGGAGCTGTTTTTT CATRDTRRPGELFF
- TRBJ2-1 TRBV20-1 - TGCAGTGCTAGGTCTTTGGAGGGGAGCTCCTACAATGAGCAGTTCTTC CSARSLEGSSYNEQFF
- TRBJ2-7 TRBV20-1 TRBD2 TGCAGTGCCACACTAGCGGGAAGCTCCTACGAGCAGTACTTC CSATLAGSSYEQYF
few TRBJ2-7 TRBV9 TRBD2 TGTGCCAGCAGCGTAGCGGCTAGCGGCTACGAGCAGTACTTC CASSVAASGYEQYF
- TRBJ2-2 TRBV6-1 TRBD2 TGTGGGCGGGGGGTTAACACCGGGGAGCTGTTTTTT CGRGVNTGELFF
few TRBJ2-2 TRBV4-1 - TGCGCCAGCAGCCAAGGGGCAGCACGGGGCACCGGGGAGCTGTTTTTT CASSQGAARGTGELFF
- TRBJ1-5 TRBV12-3/TRBV12-4 TRBD1 TGTGCCAGCAGTTTTCCCCAGGGGGCAAATCAGCCCCAGCATTTT CASSFPQGANQPQHF
- TRBJ2-7 TRBV6-6 - TGTGCCAGCAGCCGGGGGGCCGGCGACGAGCAGTACTTC CASSRGAGDEQYF
few TRBJ2-7 TRBV5-5 - TGTGCCAGCAGCTTGGCGGCCGAGCAGTACTTC CASSLAAEQYF
- TRBJ2-4 TRBV28 - TGTGCCAGCAGTTCCGGGGAGCTAGCCAAAAACATTCAGTACTTC CASSSGELAKNIQYF
few TRBJ2-5 TRBV12-3/TRBV12-4 TRBD1 TGTGCCAGCAGTCGCCAGGGGGAGTGGGAGACCCAGTACTTC CASSRQGEWETQYF
few TRBJ2-1 TRBV20-1 TRBD2 TGCAGTGCTAGACCGCTAGCGGGAGGGATGGTTGAGCAGTTCTTC CSARPLAGGMVEQFF
- TRBJ1-4 TRBV4-1 - TGCGCCAGCACCTCAGGCACAACTAATGAAAAACTGTTTTTT CASTSGTTNEKLFF
- TRBJ2-3 TRBV5-1 TRBD1 TGCGCCAGCAGCTTCACCCCGACAGGGTGGACAGATACGCAGTATTTT CASSFTPTGWTDTQYF
- TRBJ2-5 TRBV12-3/TRBV12-4 TRBD2 TGTGCCAGCACCCCATCGAGGCTAGCGGGGAGTGGTACAAAGACCCAGTACTTC CASTPSRLAGSGTKTQYF
- TRBJ2-2 TRBV7-2 - TGTGCCAGCAGCTTAGTCCCACCGACGAACACCGGGGAGCTGTTTTTT CASSLVPPTNTGELFF
- TRBJ2-2 TRBV2 - TGTGCCAGCTGGGGGACCGGGGAGCTGTTTTTT CASWGTGELFF
few TRBJ2-2 TRBV7-3 TRBD2 TGTGCCAGCAGCCGGACTAGCGGACCGCGGGAGCTGTTTTTT CASSRTSGPRELFF
few TRBJ2-3 TRBV5-1 TRBD1 TGCGCCAGCAGCTTGGAGACAGGGGGAGGTTCAGATACGCAGTATTTT CASSLETGGGSDTQYF
- TRBJ2-1 TRBV20-1 TRBD2 TGCAGTGCTAGGGGGGGGACTAGCGGGACCGCTGAGCAGTTCTTC CSARGGTSGTAEQFF
- TRBJ2-1 TRBV24-1 TRBD1 TGTGCCACCAGTGATTTGGGACAGGGCGGCCGCAATGAGCAGTTCTTC CATSDLGQGGRNEQFF